This TCR beta chain was recorded in a study of blood T cell repertoires in COVID-19. This CDR3 has 15 amino acids. In germline, CDR1 is SGHRS, CDR2 YFSETQ. Losses at the gene ends were 2 bases for V and 5 bases for J; bases not matched to a gene: 6. Clones were sequenced by immunoSEQ multiplex PCR, and TCRdb holds only the in-frame ones, with some missing. Altogether about 200,000 clones are present, approximately 92% being singletons, with the ten largest covering approximately 0.48%. The TCR sequence derives from a man aged 45-60 years with acute or convalescent COVID-19. The specimen was peripheral blood. V gene TRBV5-1 combines with J gene TRBJ2-3, with 9 positions matching TRBD2. CDR3 protein: CASSFGSGGVDTQYF. As DNA, the CDR3 is TGCGCCAGCAGCTTTGGTAGCGGGGGCGTAGATACGCAGTATTTT.